Listed below are T cell receptor beta chains from one sample, sequenced in a study of CD8 T cells in ankylosing spondylitis. One entry per CDR3 protein, called by TCRdb with MiXCR from the 5' RACE reads. The sample includes 350,000 or so distinct CDR3 sequences, roughly 15% seen only once; the top ten take 1.1%. Sequenced: blood, either unsorted or a sorted T cell fraction (not recorded which). All receptors derive from a male donor with ankylosing spondylitis or in good health (not recorded which). Each CDR3 is given with its conserved first and last residue.

CDR3 length	V gene	J gene	CDR3 protein
15	TRBV5-6	TRBJ2-1	CASSSGPNYHNEQFF
14	TRBV5-1	TRBJ2-5	CASRSGLFQETQYF
12	TRBV6-1	TRBJ2-7	CASSDGGRWVYF
13	TRBV20-1	TRBJ2-1	CSATLAGVGEQFF
15	TRBV12-3/TRBV12-4	TRBJ2-1	CASSLGTSGLNEQFF
17	TRBV10-3	TRBJ2-7	CAISEVLLATGSYEQYF
17	TRBV6-1	TRBJ1-5	CASSPAGHRTFNQPQHF
12	TRBV3-1	TRBJ2-7	CASSQEWQKQYF
17	TRBV5-1	TRBJ2-7	CASSVAAGLFHRDEQYF
16	TRBV6-5	TRBJ2-3	CASSYSSGQETDTQYF
14	TRBV5-6	TRBJ1-5	CASSLTRVNQPQHF
15	TRBV3-1	TRBJ2-5	CASSQEEGLLGTQYF
16	TRBV12-3/TRBV12-4	TRBJ2-3	CASILSQGGGTDTQYF
18	TRBV7-2	TRBJ2-2	CASSLAFSGRGLTGELFF
14	TRBV6-5	TRBJ1-2	CASSYGSGPYGYTF
14	TRBV10-3	TRBJ2-3	CAISDWTATDTQYF
14	TRBV2	TRBJ2-1	CASSEGERVDEQFF
14	TRBV3-1	TRBJ1-4	CASSQGQNGEKLFF
15	TRBV4-1	TRBJ1-2	CASSQDRTGAYGYTF
16	TRBV3-1	TRBJ2-5	CASSQQTSGSLETQYF
14	TRBV18	TRBJ2-7	CASSPSQGPYEQYF
16	TRBV11-1	TRBJ2-3	CASSILAGGHTDTQYF
12	TRBV3-1	TRBJ2-1	CASSQGPNEQFF
16	TRBV18	TRBJ2-2	CASSPPGIANTGELFF
15	TRBV12-3/TRBV12-4	TRBJ2-5	CASSLRGGARQTQYF
14	TRBV29-1	TRBJ2-5	CSVDRQTLQETQYF
13	TRBV7-2	TRBJ2-1	CASSLAEAFEQFF
13	TRBV10-3	TRBJ2-6	CAISVAGANVLTF
16	TRBV7-2	TRBJ2-2	CASSLNALANTGELFF
15	TRBV10-2	TRBJ2-7	CASTLSSGGAYEQYF
15	TRBV10-3	TRBJ2-2	CAISELAANTGELFF
14	TRBV5-1	TRBJ1-1	CASSGGQGRPEAFF
11	TRBV3-1	TRBJ2-3	CASSQESPQYF
15	TRBV5-5	TRBJ2-3	CASSLQGVRTDTQYF
13	TRBV6-6	TRBJ2-7	CATVASGDYEQYF
18	TRBV5-1	TRBJ2-3	CASSLEPSGGPSTDTQYF
14	TRBV29-1	TRBJ2-1	CSVAPGLAYNEQFF
14	TRBV15	TRBJ2-7	CATSRRGYSYEQYF
14	TRBV5-6	TRBJ1-5	CASSWGRSNQPQHF
17	TRBV20-1	TRBJ2-4	CCSAPLGDQGAKNIQYF
13	TRBV28	TRBJ2-3	CASSPPDLDTQYF
17	TRBV4-1	TRBJ2-1	CASSRATGASGYNEQFF
14	TRBV6-2/TRBV6-3	TRBJ2-3	CASSYRGQTNTQYF
15	TRBV5-1	TRBJ1-1	CASSLDGRMNTEAFF
14	TRBV5-5	TRBJ2-5	CASSSRQRQETQYF
16	TRBV5-1	TRBJ2-7	CARTLRSLTPPHEQYF
15	TRBV7-2	TRBJ2-1	CASSLGWGGYNEQFF
16	TRBV30	TRBJ2-2	CAWSPRERGFTGELFF
14	TRBV7-2	TRBJ1-2	CASSLAHQTGGYTF
12	TRBV29-1	TRBJ2-3	CSVETATDTQYF
13	TRBV15	TRBJ1-2	CATAIGSDYGYTF
11	TRBV4-2	TRBJ1-1	CACGGNTEAFF
18	TRBV15	TRBJ2-7	CATSRVGTSGSFTYEQYF
14	TRBV27	TRBJ2-1	CASSPLGAYNEQFF
16	TRBV12-3/TRBV12-4	TRBJ2-1	CASRGGGQSSYNEQFF
12	TRBV10-3	TRBJ2-7	CATGQRVYEQYF
20	TRBV4-2	TRBJ2-1	CASSQEWASGRASSYNEQFF
13	TRBV3-1	TRBJ1-1	CASSPRQGVRAFF
13	TRBV19	TRBJ2-3	CASRISSTDTQYF
12	TRBV3-1	TRBJ2-1	CASSAGNNEQFF